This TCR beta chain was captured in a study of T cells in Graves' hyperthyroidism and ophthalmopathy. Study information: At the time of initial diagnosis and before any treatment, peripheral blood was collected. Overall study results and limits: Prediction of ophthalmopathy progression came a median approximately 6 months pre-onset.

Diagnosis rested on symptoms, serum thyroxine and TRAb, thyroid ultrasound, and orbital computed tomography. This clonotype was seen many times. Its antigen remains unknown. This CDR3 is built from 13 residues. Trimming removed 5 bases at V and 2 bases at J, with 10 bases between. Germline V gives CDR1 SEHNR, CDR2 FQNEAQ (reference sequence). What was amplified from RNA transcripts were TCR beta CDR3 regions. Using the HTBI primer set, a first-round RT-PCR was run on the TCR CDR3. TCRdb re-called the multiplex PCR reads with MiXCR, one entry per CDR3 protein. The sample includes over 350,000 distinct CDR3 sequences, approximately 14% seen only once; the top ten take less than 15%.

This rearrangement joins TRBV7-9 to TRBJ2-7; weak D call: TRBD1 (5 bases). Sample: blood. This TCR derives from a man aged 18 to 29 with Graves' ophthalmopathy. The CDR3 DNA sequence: TGTGCCAGCAGCCAAGGGGCCGCCTACGAGCAGTACTTC. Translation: CASSQGAAYEQYF. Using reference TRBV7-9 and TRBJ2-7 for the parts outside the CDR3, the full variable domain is DTGVSQNPRHKITKRGQNVTFRCDPISEHNRLYWYRQTLGQGPEFLTYFQNEAQLEKSRLLSDRFSAERPKGSFSTLEIQRTEQGDSAMYLCASSQGAAYEQYFGPGTRLTVT.